The subject of this entry is one TCR beta chain. The sample belongs to a study of blood T cell repertoires in COVID-19. Whole-study context: Samples taken during acute and convalescent COVID-19 were collected in the United States, Italy and Spain.

The germline V gene has CDR1 SGDLS and CDR2 YYNGEE. This CDR3 is 15 amino acids long. V was clipped by 3 bases and J by 0 bases, with 12 bases between them. Libraries were prepared by immunoSEQ multiplex PCR; TCRdb keeps only in-frame clonotypes and omits some of them. The data show roughly 220,000 clones, with 86% seen just once and more than 5.5% held by the top ten. The receptor was derived from a man at least 80 years old with acute or convalescent COVID-19. The chain links TRBV9 to TRBJ1-1; no clear D. Sequenced sample: peripheral blood. Here the CDR3 DNA reads TGTGCCAGCAGCGAGGACGGACTTTTGAACACTGAAGCTTTCTTT. Encoded protein: CASSEDGLLNTEAFF.